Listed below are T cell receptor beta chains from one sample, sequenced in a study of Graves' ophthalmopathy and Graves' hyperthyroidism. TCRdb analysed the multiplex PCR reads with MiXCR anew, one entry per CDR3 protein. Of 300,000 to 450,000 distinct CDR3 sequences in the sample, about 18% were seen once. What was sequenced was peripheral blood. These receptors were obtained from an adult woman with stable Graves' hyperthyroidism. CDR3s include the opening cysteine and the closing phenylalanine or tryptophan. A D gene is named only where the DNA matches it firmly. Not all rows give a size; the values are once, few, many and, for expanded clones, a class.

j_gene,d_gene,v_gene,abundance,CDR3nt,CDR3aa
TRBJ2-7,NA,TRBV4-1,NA,TGCGCCAGCAGCCAAGTCCCCACGGCGGGGTACGAGCAGTACTTC,CASSQVPTAGYEQYF
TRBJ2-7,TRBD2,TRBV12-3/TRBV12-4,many,TGTGCCAGCAGTTCTAAAGCGGGAGGGGGGGGACCACGGTCCTACGAGCAGTACTTC,CASSSKAGGGGPRSYEQYF
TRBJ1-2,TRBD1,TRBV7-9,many,TGTGCCAGCAGGGCCGACAGGGTCGATGGCTACACCTTC,CASRADRVDGYTF
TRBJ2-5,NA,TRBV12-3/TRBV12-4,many,TGTGCCAGCAGTTTGACGGCAGAGACCCAGTACTTC,CASSLTAETQYF
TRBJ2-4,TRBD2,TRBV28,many,TGTGCCAGCAACCATAGCGGGAGAGGGGATGGGGCCAAAAACATTAAGTACTTC,CASNHSGRGDGAKNIKYF
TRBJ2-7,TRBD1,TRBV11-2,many,TGTGCCAGCAGCCAATTCGGCAGGGGGCGGGAGCAGTACTTC,CASSQFGRGREQYF
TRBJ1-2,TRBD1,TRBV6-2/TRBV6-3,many,TGTGCCAGCAGTTACATCGCCCGGGACAGCTATGGCTACACCTTC,CASSYIARDSYGYTF
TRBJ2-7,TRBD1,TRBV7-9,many,TGTGCCAGCAGCCCGGGACAGGGCGTTCGAGACGAGCAGTACTTC,CASSPGQGVRDEQYF
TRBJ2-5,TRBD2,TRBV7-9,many,TGTGCCAGCAGCCATATAGCGGGTTTACAAGAGACCCAGTACTTC,CASSHIAGLQETQYF
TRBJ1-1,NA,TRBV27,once,TGTGCCAGCAGCTTCAGGACCCTGAAGGCTTTCTTT,CASSFRTLKAFF
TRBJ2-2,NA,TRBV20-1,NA,TGCAGTGCTAGCAACAGCCTCACCGGGGAGCTGTTTTTT,CSASNSLTGELFF
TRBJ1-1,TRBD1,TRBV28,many,TGTGCCAGCAGTCGACAGGGGTCGGGAACCACTGAAGCTTTCTTT,CASSRQGSGTTEAFF
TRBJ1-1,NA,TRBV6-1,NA,TGTGCCAGCAGTCCTCACACAGTTTCGGATGCTAGAACTGAAGCTTTCTTT,CASSPHTVSDARTEAFF
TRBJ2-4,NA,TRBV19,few,TGTGCCAGTAGTACCGCAGGGTACATTCAGTACTTC,CASSTAGYIQYF
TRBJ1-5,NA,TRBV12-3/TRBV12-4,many,TGTGCCAGCAGTTTAGATCCCGGGGCTGGCTCGGGTAGCAATCAGCCCCAGCATTTT,CASSLDPGAGSGSNQPQHF
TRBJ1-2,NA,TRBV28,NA,TGTGCCAGCAGTAGTCTAGGACAACTCTATGGCTACACCTTC,CASSSLGQLYGYTF
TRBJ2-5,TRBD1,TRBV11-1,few,TGTGTCAGCAGCCCGGGGGTCGAGGGCAGGGGGCTGAGAAAGACCCAGTACTTC,CVSSPGVEGRGLRKTQYF
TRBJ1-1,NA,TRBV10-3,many,TGTGCCACTCAGGCGGGGGGCGGCCGGGGCACTGAAGCTTTCTTT,CATQAGGGRGTEAFF
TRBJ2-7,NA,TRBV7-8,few,TGTGCCAGCAGCGCACGACAGCGAGACTATCCCTACGAGCAGTACTTC,CASSARQRDYPYEQYF
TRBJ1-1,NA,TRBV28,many,TGTGCCAGCAGTTCGGCTTTAACCCGGAACACTGAAGCTTTCTTT,CASSSALTRNTEAFF
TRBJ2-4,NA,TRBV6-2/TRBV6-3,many,TGTGCCAGCAGTTATGGGTTCGGCGGGATTTTAGCCAAAAACATTCAGTACTTC,CASSYGFGGILAKNIQYF
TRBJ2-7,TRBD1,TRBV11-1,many,TGTGCCAGCAGCCCCCGGACAGGGTCGTCGGCCTACGAGCAGTACTTC,CASSPRTGSSAYEQYF
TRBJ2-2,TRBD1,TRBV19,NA,TGTGCCAGTAACCCTCACGACAGGGTCAAGACCGGGGAGCTGTTTTTT,CASNPHDRVKTGELFF
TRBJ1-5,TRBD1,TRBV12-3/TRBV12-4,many,TGTGCCAGCAGTCTCCGGGACAGGGACAATCAGCCCCAGCATTTT,CASSLRDRDNQPQHF
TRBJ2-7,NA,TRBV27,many,TGTGCCAGCAGGGGTGGATTCGACCCTGAATCCTACGAGCAGTACTTC,CASRGGFDPESYEQYF
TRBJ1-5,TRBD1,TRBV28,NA,TGTGCCAGCAGTCCCAGGGGGCGTGTTGGCAATCAGCCCCAGCATTTT,CASSPRGRVGNQPQHF
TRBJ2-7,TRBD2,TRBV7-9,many,TGTGCCAGCAGCTTAGGCGGGACTAGGTATGACGAGCAGTACTTC,CASSLGGTRYDEQYF
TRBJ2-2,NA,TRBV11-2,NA,TGTGCCAGCAGTCGCTTGCAAGAGGAGGGACCCGGGGAGCTGTTTTTT,CASSRLQEEGPGELFF
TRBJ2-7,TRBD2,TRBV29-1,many,TGCAGCGTTGAAGAACGCGACGGGAGGAGCTCCTACGAGCAGTACTTC,CSVEERDGRSSYEQYF
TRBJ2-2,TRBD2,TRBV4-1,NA,TGCGCCAGCAGCCTGGGGGGACTAGCGGAGGGTACCGGGGAGCTGTTTTTT,CASSLGGLAEGTGELFF
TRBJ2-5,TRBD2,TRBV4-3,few,TGCGCCAGCAGCCATTTCCGGGGGGAACGGGAGACCCAGTACTTC,CASSHFRGERETQYF
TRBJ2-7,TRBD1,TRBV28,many,TGTGCCAGCAGTTTTGGGACAGGTATCTACGAGCAGTACTTC,CASSFGTGIYEQYF
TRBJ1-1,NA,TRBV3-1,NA,TGTGCCAGCAGCCTTACCGACGGTGGCACTGAAGCTTTCTTT,CASSLTDGGTEAFF
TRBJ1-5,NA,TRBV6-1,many,TGTGCCAGCACCCCTCGGACAGAAACCAGATGGGCCCAGCATTTT,CASTPRTETRWAQHF
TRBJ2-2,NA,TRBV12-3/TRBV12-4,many,TGTGCCAGCAGACTCGGACAATACACCGGGGAGCTGTTTTTT,CASRLGQYTGELFF
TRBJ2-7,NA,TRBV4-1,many,TGCGCCAGCAGCCAACCGCGAAAGGGGCGGAATCACTACGAGCAGTACTTC,CASSQPRKGRNHYEQYF
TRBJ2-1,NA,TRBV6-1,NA,TGTGCCAGCCGCCCCCTACGCGGGCGGCAGTTCTTC,CASRPLRGRQFF
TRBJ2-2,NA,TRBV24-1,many,TGTGCCACCAGTGATGCGCGGGTGGACACCGGGGAGCTGTTTTTT,CATSDARVDTGELFF
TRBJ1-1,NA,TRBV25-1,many,TGTGCCAGCAGTGAATTGGGGGGTCCCACTGAAGCTTTCTTT,CASSELGGPTEAFF
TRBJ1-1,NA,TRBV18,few,TGTGCCAGCTCACCCGGGACTCCTTTCCGCGGCACTGAAGCTTTCTTT,CASSPGTPFRGTEAFF
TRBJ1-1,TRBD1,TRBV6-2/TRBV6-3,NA,TGTGCCAGCAGTTACGCACAGGGGGAGAACACTGAAGCTTTCTTT,CASSYAQGENTEAFF
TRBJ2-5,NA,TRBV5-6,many,TGTGCCAGCAGCATACATGGTAGGAGGGAGACCCAGTACTTC,CASSIHGRRETQYF
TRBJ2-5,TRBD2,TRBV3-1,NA,TGTGCCAGCGAGGCTAGCGGGAGGAGAGAGACCCAGTACTTC,CASEASGRRETQYF
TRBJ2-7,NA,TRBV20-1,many,TGCAGTGCTAGCGAGTACGTTATTTCGAGCTCCTACGAGCAGTACTTC,CSASEYVISSSYEQYF